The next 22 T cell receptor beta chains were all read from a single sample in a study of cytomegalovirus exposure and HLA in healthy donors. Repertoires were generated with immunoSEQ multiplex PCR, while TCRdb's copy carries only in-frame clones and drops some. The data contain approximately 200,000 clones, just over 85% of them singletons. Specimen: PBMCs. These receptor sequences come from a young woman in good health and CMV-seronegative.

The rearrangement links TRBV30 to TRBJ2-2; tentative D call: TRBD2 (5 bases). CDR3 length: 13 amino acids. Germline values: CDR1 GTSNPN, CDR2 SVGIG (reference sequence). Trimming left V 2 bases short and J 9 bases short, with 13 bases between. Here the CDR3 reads CAWSNQLDRELFF. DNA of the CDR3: TGTGCCTGGAGTAACCAACTAGACAGGGAGCTGTTTTTT.

The CDR3 region is CASSVTRQTEAFF. For the CDR3, the DNA is TGTGCCAGCAGCGTGACAAGACAGACTGAAGCTTTCTTT. This chain links TRBV9 with TRBJ1-1, with D perhaps TRBD1 (5 bases). Germline CDR1 and CDR2: SGDLS and YYNGEE. Between the trimmed V and J ends, which lost 2 bases and 5 bases, there was a span of 10 bases. This CDR3 comprises 13 residues. The full variable domain, completed using reference TRBV9 and TRBJ1-1, is DSGVTQTPKHLITATGQRVTLRCSPRSGDLSVYWYQQSLDQGLQFLIQYYNGEERAKGNILERFSAQQFPDLHSELNLSSLELGDSALYFCASSVTRQTEAFFGQGTRLTVV.

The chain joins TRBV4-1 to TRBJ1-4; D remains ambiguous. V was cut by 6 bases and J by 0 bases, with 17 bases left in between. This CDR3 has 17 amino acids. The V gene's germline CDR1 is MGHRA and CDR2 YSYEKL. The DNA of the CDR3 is TGCGCCAGCAGTCCCACCCCACTTCGAGCAACTAATGAAAAACTGTTTTTT. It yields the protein CASSPTPLRATNEKLFF.

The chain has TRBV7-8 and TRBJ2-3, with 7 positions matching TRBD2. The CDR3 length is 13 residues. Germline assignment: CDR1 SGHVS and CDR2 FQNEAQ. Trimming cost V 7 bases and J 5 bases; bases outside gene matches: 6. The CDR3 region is CASNREDEDTQYF. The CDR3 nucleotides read TGTGCCAGCAACCGGGAGGATGAAGATACGCAGTATTTT.

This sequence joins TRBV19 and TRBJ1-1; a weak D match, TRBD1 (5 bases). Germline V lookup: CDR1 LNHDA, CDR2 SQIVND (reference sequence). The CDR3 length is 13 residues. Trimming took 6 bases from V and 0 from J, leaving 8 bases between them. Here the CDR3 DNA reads TGTGCCAGTAGGGACAACATGAACACTGAAGCTTTCTTT. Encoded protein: CASRDNMNTEAFF.

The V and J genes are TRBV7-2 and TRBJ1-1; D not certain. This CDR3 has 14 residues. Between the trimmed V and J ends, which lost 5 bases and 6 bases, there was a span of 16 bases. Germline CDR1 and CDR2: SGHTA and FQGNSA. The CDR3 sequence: CASSPRRDYPEAFF. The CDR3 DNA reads TGTGCCAGCAGCCCGAGGAGAGATTACCCTGAAGCTTTCTTT.

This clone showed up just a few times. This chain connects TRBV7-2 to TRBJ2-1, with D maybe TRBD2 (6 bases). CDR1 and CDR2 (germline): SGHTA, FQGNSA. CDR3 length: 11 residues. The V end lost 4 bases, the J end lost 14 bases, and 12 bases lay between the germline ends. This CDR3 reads CASSSGGEEFF. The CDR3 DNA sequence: TGTGCCAGCAGCTCCGGAGGGGAGGAGTTCTTC. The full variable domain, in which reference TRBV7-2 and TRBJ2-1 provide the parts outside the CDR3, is GAGVSQSPSNKVTEKGKDVELRCDPISGHTALYWYRQSLGQGLEFLIYFQGNSAPDKSGLPSDRFSAERTGGSVSTLTIQRTQQEDSAVYLCASSSGGEEFFGPGTRLTVL.

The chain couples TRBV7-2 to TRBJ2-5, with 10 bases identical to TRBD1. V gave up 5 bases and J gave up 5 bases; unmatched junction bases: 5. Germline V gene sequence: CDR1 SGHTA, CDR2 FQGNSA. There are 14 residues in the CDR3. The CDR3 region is CASSRTGGLETQYF. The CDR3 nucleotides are TGTGCCAGCAGCCGGACAGGGGGTTTGGAGACCCAGTACTTC.

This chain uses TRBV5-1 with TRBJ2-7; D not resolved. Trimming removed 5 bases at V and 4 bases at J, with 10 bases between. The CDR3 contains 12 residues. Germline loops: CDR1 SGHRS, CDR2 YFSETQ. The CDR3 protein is CASSSDGYEQYF. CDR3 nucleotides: TGCGCCAGCAGTTCCGACGGGTACGAGCAGTACTTC.

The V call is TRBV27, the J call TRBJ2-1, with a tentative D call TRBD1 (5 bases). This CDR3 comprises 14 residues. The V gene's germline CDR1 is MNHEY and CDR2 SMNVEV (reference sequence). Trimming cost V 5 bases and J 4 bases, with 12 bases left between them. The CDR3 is CASSETVTYNEQFF. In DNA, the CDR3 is TGTGCCAGCAGTGAGACAGTTACTTACAATGAGCAGTTCTTC.

CDR3 region: CASSHPLDISGANVLTF. In DNA, the CDR3 is TGCGCCAGCAGCCACCCGCTGGACATCTCTGGGGCCAACGTCCTGACTTTC. The V gene is TRBV4-1, the J gene TRBJ2-6; D possibly corresponds to TRBD1 (5 bases). Germline V lookup: CDR1 MGHRA, CDR2 YSYEKL. The length of the CDR3 is 17 residues. Trimming removed 3 bases from V and 0 bases from J, with 12 bases in between.

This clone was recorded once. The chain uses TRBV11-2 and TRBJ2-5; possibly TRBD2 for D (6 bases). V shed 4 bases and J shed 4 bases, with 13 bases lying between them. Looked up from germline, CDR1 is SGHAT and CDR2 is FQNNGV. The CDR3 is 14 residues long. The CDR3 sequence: CASSYLGAGETQYF. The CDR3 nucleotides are TGTGCCAGCAGCTACCTGGGAGCGGGAGAGACCCAGTACTTC.

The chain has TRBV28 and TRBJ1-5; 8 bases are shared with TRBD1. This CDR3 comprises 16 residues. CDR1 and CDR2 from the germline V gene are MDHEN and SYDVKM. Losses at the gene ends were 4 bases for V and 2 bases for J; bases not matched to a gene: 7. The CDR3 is CASSSTQGAGNQPQHF. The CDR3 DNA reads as TGTGCCAGCAGTTCAACTCAGGGGGCGGGCAATCAGCCCCAGCATTTT.

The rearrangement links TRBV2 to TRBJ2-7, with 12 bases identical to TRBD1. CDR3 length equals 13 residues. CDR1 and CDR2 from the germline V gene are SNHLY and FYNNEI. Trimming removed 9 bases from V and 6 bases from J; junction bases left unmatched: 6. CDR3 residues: CASIRDRGPEQYF. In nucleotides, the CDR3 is TGTGCCAGTATCCGGGACAGGGGGCCCGAGCAGTACTTC.

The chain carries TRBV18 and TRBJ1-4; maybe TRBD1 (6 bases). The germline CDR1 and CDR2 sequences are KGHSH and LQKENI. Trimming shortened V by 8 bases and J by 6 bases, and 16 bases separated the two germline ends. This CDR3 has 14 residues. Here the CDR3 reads CASQTGREDEKLFF. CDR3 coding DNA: TGTGCCAGCCAAACAGGGAGGGAGGATGAAAAACTGTTTTTT.

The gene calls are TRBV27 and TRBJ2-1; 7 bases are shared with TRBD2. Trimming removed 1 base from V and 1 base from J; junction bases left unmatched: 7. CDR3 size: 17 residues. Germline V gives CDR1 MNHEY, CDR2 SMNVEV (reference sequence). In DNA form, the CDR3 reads TGTGCCAGCAGTTTATTGCTTGGGGGGGAGTCCTACAATGAGCAGTTCTTC. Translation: CASSLLLGGESYNEQFF.

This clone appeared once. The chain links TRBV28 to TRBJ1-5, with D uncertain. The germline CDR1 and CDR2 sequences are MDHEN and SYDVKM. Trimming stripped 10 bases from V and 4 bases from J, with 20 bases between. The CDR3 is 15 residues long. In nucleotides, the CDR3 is TGTGCCATTCTAGCCGCGGGAGACCTAAATCAGCCCCAGCATTTT. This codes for CAILAAGDLNQPQHF.

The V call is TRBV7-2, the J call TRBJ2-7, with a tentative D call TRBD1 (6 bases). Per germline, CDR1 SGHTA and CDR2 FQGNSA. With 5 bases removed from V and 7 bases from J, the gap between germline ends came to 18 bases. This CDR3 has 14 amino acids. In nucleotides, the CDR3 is TGTGCCAGCAGCCCGGGTTCGGCAACAGGGGAGCAGTACTTC. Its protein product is CASSPGSATGEQYF.

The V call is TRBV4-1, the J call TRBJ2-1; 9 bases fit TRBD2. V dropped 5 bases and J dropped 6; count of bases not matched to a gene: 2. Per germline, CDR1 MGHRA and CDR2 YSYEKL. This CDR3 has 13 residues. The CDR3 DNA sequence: TGCGCCAGCAGCTCTAGCGGGATCAATGAGCAGTTCTTC. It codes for CASSSSGINEQFF.

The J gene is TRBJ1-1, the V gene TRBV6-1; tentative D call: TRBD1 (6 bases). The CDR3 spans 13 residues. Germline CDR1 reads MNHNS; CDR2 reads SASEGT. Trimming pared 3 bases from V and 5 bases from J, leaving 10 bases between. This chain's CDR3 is CASSEGAWTEAFF. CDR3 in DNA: TGTGCCAGCAGTGAGGGGGCATGGACTGAAGCTTTCTTT.

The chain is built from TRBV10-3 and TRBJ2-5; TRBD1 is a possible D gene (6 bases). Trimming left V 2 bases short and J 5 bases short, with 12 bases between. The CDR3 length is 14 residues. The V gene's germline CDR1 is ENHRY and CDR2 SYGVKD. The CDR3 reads CAISEPDSLETQYF. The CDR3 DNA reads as TGTGCCATCAGTGAGCCGGACAGTCTGGAGACCCAGTACTTC.

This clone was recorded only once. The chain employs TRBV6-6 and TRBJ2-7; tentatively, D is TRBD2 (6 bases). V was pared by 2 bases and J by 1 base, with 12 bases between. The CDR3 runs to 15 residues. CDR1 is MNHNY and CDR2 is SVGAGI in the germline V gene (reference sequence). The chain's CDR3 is CASSYGGDNSYEQYF. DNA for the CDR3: TGTGCCAGCAGTTACGGAGGGGATAATTCCTACGAGCAGTACTTC.